This is a list of T cell receptor beta chains from one sample in a study of Ad26.COV2.S vaccination and SARS-CoV-2 variants. TCRdb keeps only in-frame clones here, not all; method: immunoSEQ multiplex PCR. Among about 440,000 clones listed, about nine tenths were seen once. The sequences come from peripheral blood, collected in a trial of Ad26.COV2.S vaccine versus placebo. These receptors were taken from a person between 18 and 59 years old who received the Ad26.COV2.S COVID-19 vaccine or a placebo. CDR3s include the opening cysteine and the closing phenylalanine or tryptophan. The order of the fields is D gene, J gene, clone size, V gene, CDR3 DNA, CDR3 protein. The D gene is left open where the match is weak. Where a row states a size, it is once, few, many or the class of an expanded clone; other rows omit it.

D: NA
J: TRBJ1-6
size: NA
V: TRBV6-6
DNA: TGTGCCAGCAGTTACTCGGTCGGCAGGGGCCCCTCTGGCCTCCACTTT
CDR3: CASSYSVGRGPSGLHF

D: TRBD1
J: TRBJ2-1
size: NA
V: TRBV7-2
DNA: TGTGCCAGCAGCTCCGCCGGGACAGACTACAATGAGCAGTTCTTC
CDR3: CASSSAGTDYNEQFF

D: TRBD1
J: TRBJ2-7
size: NA
V: TRBV5-4
DNA: TGTGCCAGCAGCCGGGACAGGAGGAACGAGCAGTACTTC
CDR3: CASSRDRRNEQYF

D: NA
J: TRBJ2-5
size: NA
V: TRBV18
DNA: TGTGCCAGCTCACCACCGAGAGGACAGACCAATACGCAAGAGACCCAGTACTTC
CDR3: CASSPPRGQTNTQETQYF

D: TRBD2
J: TRBJ2-7
size: NA
V: TRBV5-1
DNA: TGCGCCAGCAGCTTGATAGCGGGCGGTCGGTCCTACGAGCAGTACTTC
CDR3: CASSLIAGGRSYEQYF

D: TRBD2
J: TRBJ2-7
size: once
V: TRBV29-1
DNA: TGCAGCGTTGGGAGTAAAAGACTAGCGACCTACGAGCAGTACTTC
CDR3: CSVGSKRLATYEQYF

D: NA
J: TRBJ2-5
size: NA
V: TRBV27
DNA: TGTGCCAGCAGTTTAACGGACAGTCAAGAGACCCAGTACTTC
CDR3: CASSLTDSQETQYF

D: NA
J: TRBJ1-5
size: once
V: TRBV14
DNA: TGTGCCAGCAGCCAAGAACGGAGGACAGACAATCAGCCCCAGCATTTT
CDR3: CASSQERRTDNQPQHF

D: TRBD2
J: TRBJ2-5
size: few
V: TRBV19
DNA: TGTGCCAGTAGGGAGCGGGAGCAAGAGACCCAGTACTTC
CDR3: CASREREQETQYF

D: TRBD2
J: TRBJ2-7
size: NA
V: TRBV28
DNA: TGTGCCAGCAGTTTAGGGGGGGTTCAGTACTTC
CDR3: CASSLGGVQYF

D: TRBD2
J: TRBJ2-1
size: NA
V: TRBV19
DNA: TGTGCCAGTAGTATTAAAGCGGGAAGGAATGAGCAGTTCTTC
CDR3: CASSIKAGRNEQFF

D: NA
J: TRBJ2-5
size: NA
V: TRBV7-7
DNA: TGTGCTAGCAGCTTTTCAACAGGGATCCAAGAGACCCAGTACTTC
CDR3: CASSFSTGIQETQYF

D: NA
J: TRBJ2-2
size: NA
V: TRBV28
DNA: TGTGCCAGCAGTCTCCGGGCCCCCGGGGAGCTGTTTTTT
CDR3: CASSLRAPGELFF

D: NA
J: TRBJ2-7
size: NA
V: TRBV9
DNA: TGTGCCAGCAGCGTAGACCCGGATTTCTCCTACGAGCAGTACTTC
CDR3: CASSVDPDFSYEQYF

D: TRBD1
J: TRBJ2-2
size: NA
V: TRBV7-7
DNA: TGTGCCAGCAGCAACCACAGGGGACAGGGGGATACCGGGGAGCTGTTTTTT
CDR3: CASSNHRGQGDTGELFF

D: TRBD2
J: TRBJ2-1
size: once
V: TRBV25-1
DNA: TGTGCCAGCAGCGCCGGGACTAGCCTTTACAATGAGCAGTTCTTC
CDR3: CASSAGTSLYNEQFF

D: NA
J: TRBJ2-2
size: NA
V: TRBV7-9
DNA: TGTGCCAGCAGCTTAGGGGAGACCGGGGAGCTGTTTTTT
CDR3: CASSLGETGELFF

D: TRBD1
J: TRBJ2-7
size: NA
V: TRBV7-7
DNA: TGTGCTAGCAGCGCCGGGACAGGGGGTTACGAGCAGTACTTC
CDR3: CASSAGTGGYEQYF

D: NA
J: TRBJ1-5
size: NA
V: TRBV29-1
DNA: TGCAGCGTTGAGTCTGGGCCGGGCCAGCCCCAGCATTTT
CDR3: CSVESGPGQPQHF

D: TRBD1
J: TRBJ2-7
size: once
V: TRBV6-5
DNA: TGTGCCAGCAGTTACTCGACTCAGGGGGCGGACGAGCAGTACTTC
CDR3: CASSYSTQGADEQYF

D: TRBD2
J: TRBJ2-5
size: NA
V: TRBV24-1
DNA: TGTGCCACCAGTGATCCGTCGGAGCGGGGAGAGACCCAGTACTTC
CDR3: CATSDPSERGETQYF

D: TRBD1
J: TRBJ2-7
size: NA
V: TRBV7-8
DNA: TGTGCCAGCAGTCCGGGACAGTCCTACGAGCAGTACTTC
CDR3: CASSPGQSYEQYF

D: NA
J: TRBJ2-1
size: NA
V: TRBV28
DNA: TGTGCCAGCAGTTTATACTGGGACGCTAAGAGCTCCTACAATGAGCAGTTCTTC
CDR3: CASSLYWDAKSSYNEQFF

D: NA
J: TRBJ2-3
size: NA
V: TRBV28
DNA: TGTGCCAGCAGCGAGCCAAGGGGCGCGGGGGATACGCAGTATTTT
CDR3: CASSEPRGAGDTQYF

D: NA
J: TRBJ2-1
size: NA
V: TRBV7-3
DNA: TGTGCCAGCAGCAACGGTGGAACTTACAATGAGCAGTTCTTC
CDR3: CASSNGGTYNEQFF

D: NA
J: TRBJ2-1
size: NA
V: TRBV6-5
DNA: TGTGCCAGCTCACCGGGGTTCGTCAATGAGCAGTTCTTC
CDR3: CASSPGFVNEQFF

D: TRBD1
J: TRBJ2-5
size: NA
V: TRBV9
DNA: TGTGCCAGCAGCGTAGGACCCGGACAGGGGGCGATTTTGGGAGAGACCCAGTACTTC
CDR3: CASSVGPGQGAILGETQYF

D: NA
J: TRBJ2-4
size: NA
V: TRBV28
DNA: TGTGCCAGCAGCCCAGAAGGATTAGCCAAAAACATTCAGTACTTC
CDR3: CASSPEGLAKNIQYF

D: TRBD1
J: TRBJ2-2
size: NA
V: TRBV5-4
DNA: TGTGCCAGCAGCGACGGGGACAGGGGGCGTACCGGGGAGCTGTTTTTT
CDR3: CASSDGDRGRTGELFF

D: NA
J: TRBJ1-2
size: NA
V: TRBV28
DNA: TGTGCCAGCAGTTGGGGGGGGGACTATGGCTACACCTTC
CDR3: CASSWGGDYGYTF

D: NA
J: TRBJ2-1
size: NA
V: TRBV28
DNA: TGTGCCAGCAGTTTACTCCAGGGCCTGTTCGACAATGAGCAGTTCTTC
CDR3: CASSLLQGLFDNEQFF

D: NA
J: TRBJ2-6
size: NA
V: TRBV27
DNA: TGTGCCAGCAGCTCCAGGACTTTTAGACGGGACTGGATTCCCCTCGGGGCCAACGTCCTGACTTTC
CDR3: CASSSRTFRRDWIPLGANVLTF

D: TRBD1
J: TRBJ2-2
size: NA
V: TRBV6-6
DNA: TGTGCCAGCAGTCCCGGGACAGGATTAGCGAACACCGGGGAGCTGTTTTTT
CDR3: CASSPGTGLANTGELFF

D: TRBD1
J: TRBJ1-2
size: NA
V: TRBV2
DNA: TGTGCCGGATTACAGGGGCCACGACTCTATGGCTACACCTTC
CDR3: CAGLQGPRLYGYTF

D: NA
J: TRBJ2-7
size: few
V: TRBV7-9
DNA: TGTGCCAGCAGCTTTTTAGGCCAGCCCTCCTACGAGCAGTACTTC
CDR3: CASSFLGQPSYEQYF

D: NA
J: TRBJ2-4
size: NA
V: TRBV5-6
DNA: TGTGCCAGCAGCTTGGGACAGACCGGACACCTAGCCAAAAACATTCAGTACTTC
CDR3: CASSLGQTGHLAKNIQYF

D: TRBD1
J: TRBJ2-1
size: NA
V: TRBV7-9
DNA: TGTGCCAGCAGCTCCGGGACAGGGATGTTGGACAATGAGCAGTTCTTC
CDR3: CASSSGTGMLDNEQFF

D: NA
J: TRBJ2-3
size: once
V: TRBV4-2
DNA: TGTGCCAGCAGCCAAGGGGGTGCGACTCCAGATACGCAGTATTTT
CDR3: CASSQGGATPDTQYF

D: NA
J: TRBJ2-3
size: NA
V: TRBV9
DNA: TGTGCCAGCAGCGTAGCTAGGGGGGATACGCAGTATTTT
CDR3: CASSVARGDTQYF

D: TRBD1
J: TRBJ2-7
size: NA
V: TRBV7-9
DNA: TGTGCCAGCTCCCGGTCGGGACAGGTTTACGAGCAGTACTTC
CDR3: CASSRSGQVYEQYF

D: TRBD2
J: TRBJ2-1
size: NA
V: TRBV25-1
DNA: TGTGCCAGCAGTGAACCTCTAGGGAGGGGCACCTACAATGAGCAGTTCTTC
CDR3: CASSEPLGRGTYNEQFF

D: NA
J: TRBJ2-3
size: NA
V: TRBV5-4
DNA: TGTGCCAGCAGCTTGCGTCCCGGGGGGCCACGGGATACGCAGTATTTT
CDR3: CASSLRPGGPRDTQYF

D: NA
J: TRBJ2-5
size: NA
V: TRBV6-5
DNA: TGTGCCAGCAGTTACCTCGGACGACTCCAAGAGACCCAGTACTTC
CDR3: CASSYLGRLQETQYF

D: TRBD2
J: TRBJ2-7
size: NA
V: TRBV2
DNA: TGTGCCAGCAGGGGGGGAAGTGGCGGGAGAGGAGAGCAGTACTTC
CDR3: CASRGGSGGRGEQYF

D: TRBD2
J: TRBJ2-5
size: NA
V: TRBV11-2
DNA: TGTGCCAGCAGCGTAGGTTCTAGCGGCCAAGAGACCCAGTACTTC
CDR3: CASSVGSSGQETQYF